A selection of T cell receptor beta chains follows, all from one sample in a study of T cell changes during pregnancy in multiple sclerosis. The table came from immunoSEQ multiplex PCR; TCRdb's copy has only in-frame clones and leaves some out. The sample shows more than 50,000 clones, 80% to 90% of them seen only once. The sample consisted of peripheral blood, taken in the first trimester of pregnancy. All receptors derive from a female donor with multiple sclerosis, enrolled in a pregnancy study. The CDR3 runs from the conserved cysteine through the conserved F or W. D genes are given only for firm matches. Clone size appears in some rows only: once, few, many, or a class for an expanded clone.

clone_size	v_call	j_call	d_call	cdr3_aa	cdr3_nt
-	TRBV6-5	TRBJ1-1	-	CASSYSRGNMNTEAFF	TGTGCCAGCAGTTACTCCCGGGGGAACATGAACACTGAAGCTTTCTTT
-	TRBV5-4	TRBJ2-3	TRBD1	CASSTTGQGTPDTQYF	TGTGCCAGCAGCACCACGGGACAGGGGACCCCAGATACGCAGTATTTT
-	TRBV7-9	TRBJ1-3	-	CASRADSDSGNTIYF	TGTGCCAGCAGAGCAGACAGCGACTCTGGAAACACCATATATTTT
once	TRBV14	TRBJ2-5	-	CASSQEGETQYF	TGTGCCAGCAGCCAGGAGGGGGAGACCCAGTACTTC
once	TRBV20-1	TRBJ2-1	-	CSARADNEQFF	TGCAGTGCTAGAGCGGACAATGAGCAGTTCTTC
-	TRBV27	TRBJ2-5	-	CASSLFGRGPQETQYF	TGTGCCAGCAGTTTATTTGGCAGGGGCCCCCAAGAGACCCAGTACTTC
-	TRBV5-1	TRBJ2-7	-	CASSPSENTYEQYF	TGCGCCAGCAGTCCTAGTGAGAACACCTACGAGCAGTACTTC
-	TRBV10-3	TRBJ1-5	-	CAISEGRDQPQHF	TGTGCCATCAGTGAGGGCAGGGATCAGCCCCAGCATTTT
-	TRBV27	TRBJ2-1	-	CASSVFTAYNEQFF	TGTGCCAGCAGTGTGTTTACAGCCTACAATGAGCAGTTCTTC
-	TRBV9	TRBJ2-5	TRBD2	CASSGPLWTRQETQYF	TGTGCCAGCAGCGGACCCCTCTGGACTAGACAAGAGACCCAGTACTTC
-	TRBV30	TRBJ2-7	-	CAVVRGADEQYF	TGTGCCGTAGTCCGGGGGGCCGACGAGCAGTACTTC
-	TRBV4-3	TRBJ2-1	-	CASSQDLTGEQFF	TGCGCCAGCAGCCAAGATTTAACGGGTGAGCAGTTCTTC
-	TRBV27	TRBJ2-7	TRBD2	CASSLASGGAREQYF	TGTGCCAGCAGTTTAGCGAGCGGGGGGGCCCGGGAGCAGTACTTC
-	TRBV6-6	TRBJ2-3	TRBD2	CASSYITIGGAGTQYF	TGTGCCAGCAGTTACATAACTATCGGGGGGGCCGGGACGCAGTATTTT
-	TRBV5-1	TRBJ1-3	-	CASSLGEGSGNTIYF	TGCGCCAGCAGCTTGGGGGAGGGCTCTGGAAACACCATATATTTT
-	TRBV6-1	TRBJ1-1	TRBD1	CASSDSWTGRMNTEAFF	TGTGCCAGCAGTGATTCATGGACAGGGCGCATGAACACTGAAGCTTTCTTT
-	TRBV7-2	TRBJ2-2	-	CASSLEQRSNTGELFF	TGTGCCAGCAGCTTAGAGCAGCGGTCGAACACCGGGGAGCTGTTTTTT
-	TRBV19	TRBJ2-1	TRBD2	CASSIWTSGDNEQFF	TGTGCCAGTAGTATCTGGACTAGCGGTGACAATGAGCAGTTCTTC
-	TRBV6-5	TRBJ1-1	-	CATQRGAFF	TGTGCCACCCAACGAGGAGCTTTCTTT
-	TRBV6-6	TRBJ1-4	-	CASSYASTGEKLFF	TGTGCCAGCAGTTACGCCTCGACAGGCGAAAAACTGTTTTTT
-	TRBV11-2	TRBJ2-2	-	CASSPGSNTGELFF	TGTGCCAGCAGCCCGGGATCGAACACCGGGGAGCTGTTTTTT
-	TRBV5-5	TRBJ2-3	TRBD1	CASSSPGQGTDTQYF	TGTGCCAGCAGCTCGCCGGGACAGGGTACAGATACGCAGTATTTT
-	TRBV5-5	TRBJ2-2	-	CASNLRFGQGNTGELFF	TGTGCCAGCAACTTGCGGTTCGGCCAGGGGAACACCGGGGAGCTGTTTTTT
-	TRBV7-6	TRBJ1-2	-	CASSLPAESPYGYTF	TGTGCCAGCAGCCTCCCAGCGGAGTCTCCCTATGGCTACACCTTC